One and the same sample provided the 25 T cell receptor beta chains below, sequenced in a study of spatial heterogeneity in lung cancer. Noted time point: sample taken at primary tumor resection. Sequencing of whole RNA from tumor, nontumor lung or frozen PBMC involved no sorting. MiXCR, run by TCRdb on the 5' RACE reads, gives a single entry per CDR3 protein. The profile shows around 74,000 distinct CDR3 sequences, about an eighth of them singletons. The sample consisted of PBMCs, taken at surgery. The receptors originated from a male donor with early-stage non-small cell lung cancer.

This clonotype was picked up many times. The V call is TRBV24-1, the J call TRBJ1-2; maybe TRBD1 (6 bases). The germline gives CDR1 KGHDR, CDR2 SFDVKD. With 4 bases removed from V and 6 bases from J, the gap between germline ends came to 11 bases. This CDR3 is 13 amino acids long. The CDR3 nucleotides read TGTGCCACCAGTGACTCAACAGGGAATGGCTACACCTTC. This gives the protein CATSDSTGNGYTF.

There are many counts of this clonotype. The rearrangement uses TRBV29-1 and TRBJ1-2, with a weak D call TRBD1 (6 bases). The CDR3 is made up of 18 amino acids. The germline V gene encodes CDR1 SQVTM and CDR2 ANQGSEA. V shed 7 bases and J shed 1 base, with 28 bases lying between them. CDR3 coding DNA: TGCAGCGCCTGGCGGCTGGACAGTGACCCCTCACTTAACTATGGCTACACCTTC. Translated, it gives CSAWRLDSDPSLNYGYTF.

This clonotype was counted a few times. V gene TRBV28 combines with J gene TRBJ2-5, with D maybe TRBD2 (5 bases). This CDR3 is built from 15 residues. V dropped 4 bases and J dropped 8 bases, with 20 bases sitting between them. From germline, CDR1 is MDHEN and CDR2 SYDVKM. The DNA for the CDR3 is TGTGCCAGCAGTTCCGGAGCGGATCCCGTAAAAACCCAGTACTTC. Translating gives CASSSGADPVKTQYF.

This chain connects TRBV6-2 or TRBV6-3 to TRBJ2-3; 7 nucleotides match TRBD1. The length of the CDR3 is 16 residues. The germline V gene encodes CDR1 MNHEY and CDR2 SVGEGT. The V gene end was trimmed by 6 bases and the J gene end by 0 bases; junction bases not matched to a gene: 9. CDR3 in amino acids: CASSSWTGTSTDTQYF. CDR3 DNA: TGTGCCAGCAGCTCCTGGACAGGCACTAGCACAGATACGCAGTATTTT.

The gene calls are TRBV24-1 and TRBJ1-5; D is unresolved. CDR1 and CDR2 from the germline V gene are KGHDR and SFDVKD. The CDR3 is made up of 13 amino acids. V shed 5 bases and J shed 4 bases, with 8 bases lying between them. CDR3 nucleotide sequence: TGTGCCACCAGTGGCTCCGAAAATCAGCCCCAGCATTTT. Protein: CATSGSENQPQHF.

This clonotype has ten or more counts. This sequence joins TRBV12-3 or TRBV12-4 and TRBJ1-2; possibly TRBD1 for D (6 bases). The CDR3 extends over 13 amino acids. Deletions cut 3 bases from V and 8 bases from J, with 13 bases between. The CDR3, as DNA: TGTGCCAGCAGTTTTGCAGGGGCAGGAGGCTACACCTTC. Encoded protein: CASSFAGAGGYTF.

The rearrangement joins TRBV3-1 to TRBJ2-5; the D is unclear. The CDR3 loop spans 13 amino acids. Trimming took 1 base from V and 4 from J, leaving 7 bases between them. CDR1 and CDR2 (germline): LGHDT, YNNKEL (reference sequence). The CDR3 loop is CASSQGWRETQYF. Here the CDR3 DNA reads TGTGCCAGCAGCCAAGGATGGCGAGAGACCCAGTACTTC.

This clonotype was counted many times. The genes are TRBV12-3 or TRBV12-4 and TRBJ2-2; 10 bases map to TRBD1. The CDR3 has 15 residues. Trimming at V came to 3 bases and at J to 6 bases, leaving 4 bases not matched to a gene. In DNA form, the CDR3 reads TGTGCCAGCAGTTTCGGGGACAGGGGCGCCGGGGAGCTGTTTTTT. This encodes CASSFGDRGAGELFF.

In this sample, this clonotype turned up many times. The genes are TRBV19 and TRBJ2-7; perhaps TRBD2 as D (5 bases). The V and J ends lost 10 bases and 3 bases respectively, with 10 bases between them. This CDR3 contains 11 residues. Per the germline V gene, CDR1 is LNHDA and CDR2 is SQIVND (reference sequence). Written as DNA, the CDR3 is TGTGCCACCCGAGAGGGCTACGAGCAGTACTTC. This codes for CATREGYEQYF.

The CDR3 spells CASTSDYYEQYF. The CDR3 nucleotides are TGTGCCAGCACCTCCGACTATTACGAGCAGTACTTC. This chain links TRBV28 with TRBJ2-7; TRBD2 is a possible D gene (5 bases). This CDR3 contains 12 residues. Germline CDR1 reads MDHEN; CDR2 reads SYDVKM. V lost 7 bases to trimming and J lost 4 bases, with 11 bases between them.

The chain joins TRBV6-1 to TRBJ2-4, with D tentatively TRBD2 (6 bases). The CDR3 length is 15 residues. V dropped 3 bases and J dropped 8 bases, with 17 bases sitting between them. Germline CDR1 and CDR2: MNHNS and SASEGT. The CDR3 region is CASSDFTGGTYIQYF. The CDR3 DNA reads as TGTGCCAGCAGTGATTTCACCGGAGGGACGTACATTCAGTACTTC.

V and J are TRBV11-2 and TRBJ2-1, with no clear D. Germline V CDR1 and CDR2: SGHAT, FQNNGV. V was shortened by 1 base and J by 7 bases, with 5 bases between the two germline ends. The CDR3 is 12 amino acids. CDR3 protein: CASSLVRNEQFF. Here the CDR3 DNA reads TGTGCCAGCAGCTTAGTTAGGAATGAGCAGTTCTTC.

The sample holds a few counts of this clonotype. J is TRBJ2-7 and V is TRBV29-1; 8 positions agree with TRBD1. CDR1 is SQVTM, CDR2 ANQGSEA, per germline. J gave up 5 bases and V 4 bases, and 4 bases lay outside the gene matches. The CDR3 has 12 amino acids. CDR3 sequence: CSVGSGGDEQYF. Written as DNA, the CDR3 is TGCAGCGTTGGCTCAGGGGGCGACGAGCAGTACTTC.

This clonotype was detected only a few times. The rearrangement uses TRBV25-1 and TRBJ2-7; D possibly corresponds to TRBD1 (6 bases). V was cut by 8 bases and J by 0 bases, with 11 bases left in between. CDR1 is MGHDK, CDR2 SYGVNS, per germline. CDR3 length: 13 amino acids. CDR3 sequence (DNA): TGTGCCAGCGGCCCGGACAGCTCCTACGAGCAGTACTTC. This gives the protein CASGPDSSYEQYF.

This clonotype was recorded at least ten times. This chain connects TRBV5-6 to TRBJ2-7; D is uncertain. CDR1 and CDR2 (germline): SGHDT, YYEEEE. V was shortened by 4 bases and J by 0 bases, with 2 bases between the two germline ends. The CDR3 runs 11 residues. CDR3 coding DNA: TGTGCCAGCAGCGGCTCCTACGAGCAGTACTTC. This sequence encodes CASSGSYEQYF. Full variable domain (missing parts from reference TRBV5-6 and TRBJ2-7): DAGVTQSPTHLIKTRGQQVTLRCSPKSGHDTVSWYQQALGQGPQFIFQYYEEEERQRGNFPDRFSGHQFPNYSSELNVNALLLGDSALYLCASSGSYEQYFGPGTRLTVT.

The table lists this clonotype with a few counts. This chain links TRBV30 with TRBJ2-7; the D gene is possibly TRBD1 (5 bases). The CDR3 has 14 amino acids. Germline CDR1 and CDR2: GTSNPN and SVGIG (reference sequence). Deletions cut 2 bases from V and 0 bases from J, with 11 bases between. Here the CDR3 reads CAWSRQQISYEQYF. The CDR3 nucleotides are TGTGCCTGGAGTCGACAGCAGATCTCCTACGAGCAGTACTTC.

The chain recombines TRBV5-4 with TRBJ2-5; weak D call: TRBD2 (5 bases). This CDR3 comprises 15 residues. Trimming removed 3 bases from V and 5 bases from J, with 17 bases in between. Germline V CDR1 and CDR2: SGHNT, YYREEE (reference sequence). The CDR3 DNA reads TGTGCCAGCAGCTCAGTTAAGAGAGGGCGGGAGACCCAGTACTTC. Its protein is CASSSVKRGRETQYF.

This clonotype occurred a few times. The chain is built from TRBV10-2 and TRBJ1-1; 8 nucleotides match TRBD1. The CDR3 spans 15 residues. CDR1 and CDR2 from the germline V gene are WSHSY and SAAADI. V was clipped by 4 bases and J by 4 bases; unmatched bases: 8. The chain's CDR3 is CASSVVQGGVTEAFF. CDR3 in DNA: TGCGCCAGCAGTGTGGTACAGGGGGGGGTCACTGAAGCTTTCTTT.

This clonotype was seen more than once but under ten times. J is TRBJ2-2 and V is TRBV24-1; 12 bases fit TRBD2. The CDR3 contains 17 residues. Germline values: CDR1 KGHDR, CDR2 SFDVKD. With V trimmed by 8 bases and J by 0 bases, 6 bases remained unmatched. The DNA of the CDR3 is TGTGCCACCACCTCGACTAGCGGGAGTTCGAACACCGGGGAGCTGTTTTTT. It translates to CATTSTSGSSNTGELFF.

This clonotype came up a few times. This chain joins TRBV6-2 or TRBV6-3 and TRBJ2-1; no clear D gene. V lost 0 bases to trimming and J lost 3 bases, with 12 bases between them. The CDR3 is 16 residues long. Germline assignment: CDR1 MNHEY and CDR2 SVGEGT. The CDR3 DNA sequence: TGTGCCAGCAGTTACTCGAGGCAGGTCGGCTACAATGAGCAGTTCTTC. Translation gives CASSYSRQVGYNEQFF.

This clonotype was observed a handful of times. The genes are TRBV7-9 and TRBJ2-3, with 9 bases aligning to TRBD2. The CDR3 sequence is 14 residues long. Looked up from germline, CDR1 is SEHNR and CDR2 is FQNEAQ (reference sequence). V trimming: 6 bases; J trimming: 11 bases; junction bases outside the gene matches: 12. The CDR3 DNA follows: TGTGCCAGCAGTTTCAGGCGGACTAGCGAGCTGCAGTATTTT. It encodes CASSFRRTSELQYF.

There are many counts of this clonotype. CDR3 in amino acids: CASSPQGRRTEAFF. The CDR3 region has the DNA TGTGCCAGCAGCCCTCAGGGTCGACGGACTGAAGCTTTCTTT. J is TRBJ1-1 and V is TRBV7-2; TRBD1 might be the D (5 bases). In germline, CDR1 is SGHTA, CDR2 FQGNSA. The CDR3 is made up of 14 amino acids. V shed 5 bases and J shed 5 bases, with 15 bases lying between them. Variable domain in full (rest from reference TRBV7-2 and TRBJ1-1): GAGVSQSPSNKVTEKGKDVELRCDPISGHTALYWYRQSLGQGLEFLIYFQGNSAPDKSGLPSDRFSAERTGGSVSTLTIQRTQQEDSAVYLCASSPQGRRTEAFFGQGTRLTVV.

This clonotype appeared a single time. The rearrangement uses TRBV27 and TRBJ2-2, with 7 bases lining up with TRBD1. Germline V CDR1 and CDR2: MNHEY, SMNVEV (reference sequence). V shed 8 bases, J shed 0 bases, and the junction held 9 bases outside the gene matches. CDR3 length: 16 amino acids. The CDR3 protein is CASRISTGTNTGELFF. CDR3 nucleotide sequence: TGTGCCAGCCGAATCTCGACAGGGACGAACACCGGGGAGCTGTTTTTT.

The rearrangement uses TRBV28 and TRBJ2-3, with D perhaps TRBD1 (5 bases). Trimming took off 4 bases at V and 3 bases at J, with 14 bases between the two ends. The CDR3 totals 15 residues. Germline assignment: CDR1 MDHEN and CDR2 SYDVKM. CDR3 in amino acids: CASSSPQGTTDTQYF. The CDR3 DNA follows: TGTGCCAGCAGTTCCCCCCAGGGAACTACAGATACGCAGTATTTT.

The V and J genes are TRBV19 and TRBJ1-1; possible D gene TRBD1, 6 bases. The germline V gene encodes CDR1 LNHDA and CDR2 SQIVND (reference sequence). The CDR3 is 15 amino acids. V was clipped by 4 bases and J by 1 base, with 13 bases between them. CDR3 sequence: CASSSFTGTNTEAFF. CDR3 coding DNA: TGTGCCAGTAGTAGTTTTACAGGGACGAACACTGAAGCTTTCTTT.